This is a list of T cell receptor beta chains from one sample in a study of cytomegalovirus exposure and HLA in healthy donors. TCRdb's copy holds only in-frame clones and misses some; the assay was immunoSEQ multiplex PCR. The sample records 95,000 to 150,000 clones, around 79% being singletons. The sample was PBMCs. These receptors were collected from a woman aged 18-35 years in good health and CMV-seronegative. Each CDR3 is given with its conserved first and last residue. D genes are given only for firm matches. Clone size appears in some rows only: once, few, many, or a class for an expanded clone.

j_call: TRBJ2-7
v_call: TRBV4-3
d_call: TRBD2
clone_size: .
cdr3_nt: TGCGCCAGCAGCCAAGAAGGGCTAGCGGGGGAAACCTACGAGCAGTACTTC
cdr3_aa: CASSQEGLAGETYEQYF

j_call: TRBJ2-2
v_call: TRBV5-1
d_call: TRBD2
clone_size: .
cdr3_nt: TGCGCCAGCAGCTCCTCCTCACTAGCGGCGAACACCGGGGAGCTGTTTTTT
cdr3_aa: CASSSSSLAANTGELFF

j_call: TRBJ1-4
v_call: TRBV29-1
d_call: .
clone_size: .
cdr3_nt: TGCAGCGTTGTCGCGGGGCGGGGGAGGTTTGCAACTAATGAAAAACTGTTTTTT
cdr3_aa: CSVVAGRGRFATNEKLFF

j_call: TRBJ2-7
v_call: TRBV4-1
d_call: TRBD2
clone_size: .
cdr3_nt: TGCGCCAGCAGCCACGGACCGGGGGGGAACTACGAGCAGTACTTC
cdr3_aa: CASSHGPGGNYEQYF

j_call: TRBJ2-1
v_call: TRBV19
d_call: .
clone_size: few
cdr3_nt: TGTGCCAGTAGTATGGGCGAAAGATCCTACAATGAGCAGTTCTTC
cdr3_aa: CASSMGERSYNEQFF

j_call: TRBJ2-1
v_call: TRBV7-2
d_call: .
clone_size: .
cdr3_nt: TGTGCCAGCAGCTACCACAGCTCCTACAATGAGCAGTTCTTC
cdr3_aa: CASSYHSSYNEQFF

j_call: TRBJ2-7
v_call: TRBV7-9
d_call: .
clone_size: .
cdr3_nt: TGTGCCAGCAGCTTAATCCCTTACGAGCAGTACTTC
cdr3_aa: CASSLIPYEQYF

j_call: TRBJ1-1
v_call: TRBV27
d_call: .
clone_size: .
cdr3_nt: TGTGCCAGCAGTACTCGTACACAGGTTGAAGCTTTCTTT
cdr3_aa: CASSTRTQVEAFF

j_call: TRBJ2-4
v_call: TRBV5-1
d_call: TRBD2
clone_size: .
cdr3_nt: TGCGCCAGCAGCCCCTGGGGGGGGGCCAAAAACATTCAGTACTTC
cdr3_aa: CASSPWGGAKNIQYF

j_call: TRBJ2-7
v_call: TRBV13
d_call: TRBD1
clone_size: .
cdr3_nt: TGTGCCAGCAGCTTTCCGTCGGGGGGACAGGGTGAATACGAGCAGTACTTC
cdr3_aa: CASSFPSGGQGEYEQYF

j_call: TRBJ2-1
v_call: TRBV19
d_call: .
clone_size: few
cdr3_nt: TGTGCCAGTAGCAACCTGGGAGGCCCCCGGGGCTATGAGCAGTTCTTC
cdr3_aa: CASSNLGGPRGYEQFF

j_call: TRBJ1-1
v_call: TRBV6-5
d_call: TRBD1
clone_size: .
cdr3_nt: TGTGCCAGCAGTTACTCTCTGGGACAGGGTGAAGCTTTCTTT
cdr3_aa: CASSYSLGQGEAFF

j_call: TRBJ2-1
v_call: TRBV7-2
d_call: .
clone_size: .
cdr3_nt: TGTGCCAGCAGCTTGTCCGGGAGAAGGTCCTACAATGAGCAGTTCTTC
cdr3_aa: CASSLSGRRSYNEQFF

j_call: TRBJ2-7
v_call: TRBV5-4
d_call: .
clone_size: .
cdr3_nt: TGTGCCAGCAGCTTGGTCGGAGTCACGGGCGAGCAGTACTTC
cdr3_aa: CASSLVGVTGEQYF

j_call: TRBJ2-1
v_call: TRBV4-1
d_call: TRBD1
clone_size: .
cdr3_nt: TGCGCCAGCAGCCATGATGACAGGGGCAATGAGCAGTTCTTC
cdr3_aa: CASSHDDRGNEQFF

j_call: TRBJ1-1
v_call: TRBV19
d_call: .
clone_size: few
cdr3_nt: TGTGCCAGTAGTATAGCAGGGATCTGGAGCACTGAAGCTTTCTTT
cdr3_aa: CASSIAGIWSTEAFF

j_call: TRBJ2-7
v_call: TRBV5-1
d_call: .
clone_size: .
cdr3_nt: TGCGCCAGCAGCTTTGGTCAGGGGATTTACGAGCAGTACTTC
cdr3_aa: CASSFGQGIYEQYF

j_call: TRBJ2-7
v_call: TRBV7-8
d_call: TRBD1
clone_size: .
cdr3_nt: TGTGCCAGCAGCTCCCGGGACAGGCTATACTACGAGCAGTACTTC
cdr3_aa: CASSSRDRLYYEQYF

j_call: TRBJ2-2
v_call: TRBV5-1
d_call: .
clone_size: .
cdr3_nt: TGCGCCAGCAGCTTGGTAGCCCAGGGTCCCACCGGGGAGCTGTTTTTT
cdr3_aa: CASSLVAQGPTGELFF